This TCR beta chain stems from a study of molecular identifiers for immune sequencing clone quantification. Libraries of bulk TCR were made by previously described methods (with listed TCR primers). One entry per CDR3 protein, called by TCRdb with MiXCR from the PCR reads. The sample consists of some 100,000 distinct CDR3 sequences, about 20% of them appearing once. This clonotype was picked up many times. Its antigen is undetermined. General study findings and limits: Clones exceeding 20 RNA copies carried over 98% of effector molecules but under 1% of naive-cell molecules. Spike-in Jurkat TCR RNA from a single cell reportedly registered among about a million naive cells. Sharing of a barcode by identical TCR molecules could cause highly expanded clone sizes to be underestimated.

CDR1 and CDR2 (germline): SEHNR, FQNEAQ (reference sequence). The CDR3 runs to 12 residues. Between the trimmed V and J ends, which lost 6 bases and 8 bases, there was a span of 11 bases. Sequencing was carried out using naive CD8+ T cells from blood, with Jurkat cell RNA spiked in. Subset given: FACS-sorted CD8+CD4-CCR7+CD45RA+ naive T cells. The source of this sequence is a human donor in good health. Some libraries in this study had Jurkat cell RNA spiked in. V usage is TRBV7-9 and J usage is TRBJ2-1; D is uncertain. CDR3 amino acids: CASSASWDEQFF. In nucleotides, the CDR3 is TGTGCCAGCAGTGCATCATGGGATGAGCAGTTCTTC.